Included here is one T cell receptor beta chain sequence, with context. Assay: immunoSEQ multiplex PCR; the TCRdb copy retains only in-frame clones and omits some. The repertoire holds tens of thousands of clones, with 78% as singletons. The data derive from a study of OX40 agonist ivuxolimab in advanced cancers. Overall study: Ivuxolimab, an antibody that agonizes OX40 (CD134), was administered to the patients.

Germline CDR1 and CDR2: SGHTA and FQGNSA. The CDR3 contains 14 residues. V was shortened by 5 bases and J by 2 bases, with 12 bases between the two germline ends. The sequence came from an adult with an advanced solid tumor such as melanoma, head and neck, liver or kidney cancer. The chain is built from TRBV7-2 and TRBJ1-2; no firm D call. Sample: CD4+ or CD8+ T cells sorted from blood, taken in a trial of the OX40 agonist ivuxolimab. Here the CDR3 reads CASSLDGRNYGYTF. CDR3 sequence (DNA): TGTGCCAGCAGCCTAGACGGCAGAAACTATGGCTACACCTTC.